The subject of this entry is one TCR beta chain. Unmatched junction bases numbered 5, after V lost 2 bases and J lost 3 bases. This CDR3 is 15 amino acids long. The germline CDR1 and CDR2 sequences are SGHTA and FQGNSA. The data are from a study of T cell changes during pregnancy in multiple sclerosis. The table came from immunoSEQ multiplex PCR; TCRdb's copy has only in-frame clones and leaves some out. The table includes tens of thousands of clones, under 90% detected once. The J gene is TRBJ1-1, the V gene TRBV7-2; 8 bases fit TRBD1. The receptor comes from a female donor in good health, enrolled as a control in a pregnancy study. Sequenced here: peripheral blood, sampled after pregnancy. CDR3 protein: CASSLNRGEHTEAFF. In DNA, the CDR3 is TGTGCCAGCAGCTTAAACAGGGGGGAGCACACTGAAGCTTTCTTT.